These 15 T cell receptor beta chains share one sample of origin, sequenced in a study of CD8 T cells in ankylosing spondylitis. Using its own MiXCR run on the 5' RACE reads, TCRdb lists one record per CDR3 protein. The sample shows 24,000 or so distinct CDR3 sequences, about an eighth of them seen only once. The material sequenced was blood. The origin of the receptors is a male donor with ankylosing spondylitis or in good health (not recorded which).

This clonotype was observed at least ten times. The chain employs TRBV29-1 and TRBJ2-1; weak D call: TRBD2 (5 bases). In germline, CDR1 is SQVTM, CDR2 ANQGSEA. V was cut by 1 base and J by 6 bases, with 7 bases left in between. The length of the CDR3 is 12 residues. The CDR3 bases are TGCAGCGTTGAAGTCCTAGCCAATGAGCAGTTCTTC. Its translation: CSVEVLANEQFF.

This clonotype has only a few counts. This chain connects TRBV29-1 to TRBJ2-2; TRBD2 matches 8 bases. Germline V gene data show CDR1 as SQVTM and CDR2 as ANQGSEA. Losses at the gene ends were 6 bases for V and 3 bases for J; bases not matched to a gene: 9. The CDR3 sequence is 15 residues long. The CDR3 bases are TGCAGCGTCTACGGGGGGGAGGCGGACACCGGGGAGCTGTTTTTT. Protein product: CSVYGGEADTGELFF.

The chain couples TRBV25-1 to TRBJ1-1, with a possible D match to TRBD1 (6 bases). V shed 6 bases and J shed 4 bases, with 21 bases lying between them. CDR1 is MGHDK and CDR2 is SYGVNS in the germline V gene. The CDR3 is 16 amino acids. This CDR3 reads CASRPRGGWWITEAFF. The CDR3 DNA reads TGTGCCAGCAGACCCAGGGGAGGGTGGTGGATCACTGAAGCTTTCTTT.

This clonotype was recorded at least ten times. The chain's CDR3 is CASSWGQGRETQYF. The CDR3 region has the DNA TGCGCCAGCAGCTGGGGACAGGGCAGGGAGACCCAGTACTTC. This sequence joins TRBV5-1 and TRBJ2-5; 9 bases align to TRBD1. This CDR3 spans 14 amino acids. Germline loops: CDR1 SGHRS, CDR2 YFSETQ. J gave up 5 bases and V 3 bases, and 5 bases lay outside the gene matches.

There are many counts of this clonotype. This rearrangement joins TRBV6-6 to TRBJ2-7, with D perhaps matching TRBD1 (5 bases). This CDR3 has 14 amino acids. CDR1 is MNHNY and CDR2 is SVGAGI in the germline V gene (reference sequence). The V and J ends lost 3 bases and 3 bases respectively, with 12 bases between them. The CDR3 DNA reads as TGTGCCAGCAGTTATCGTGGGGCCGACTACGAGCAGTACGTC. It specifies CASSYRGADYEQYV.

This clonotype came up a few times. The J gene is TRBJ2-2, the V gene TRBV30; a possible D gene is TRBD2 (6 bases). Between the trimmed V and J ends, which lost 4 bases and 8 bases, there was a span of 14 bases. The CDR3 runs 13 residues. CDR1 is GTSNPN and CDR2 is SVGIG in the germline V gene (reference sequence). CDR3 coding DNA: TGTGCCTGGAATAGCGGCCCCCTGGGGGAGCTGTTTTTT. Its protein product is CAWNSGPLGELFF.

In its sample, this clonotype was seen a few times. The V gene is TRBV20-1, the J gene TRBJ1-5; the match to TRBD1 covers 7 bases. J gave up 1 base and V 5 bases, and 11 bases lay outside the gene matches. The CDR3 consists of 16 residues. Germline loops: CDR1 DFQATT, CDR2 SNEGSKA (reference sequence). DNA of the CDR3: TGCAGTGCTGTTAACAGGGGAGTAACGAGCAATCAGCCCCAGCATTTT. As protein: CSAVNRGVTSNQPQHF.

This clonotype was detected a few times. DNA of the CDR3: TGTGCCAGCAGTTACTCAAGAGCCAAAAACATTCAGTACTTC. Encoded protein: CASSYSRAKNIQYF. The rearrangement uses TRBV6-2 or TRBV6-3 and TRBJ2-4; D ambiguous. Germline loops: CDR1 MNHEY, CDR2 SVGEGT. The CDR3 extends over 14 amino acids. Trimming cost V 0 bases and J 0 bases, with 3 bases left between them.

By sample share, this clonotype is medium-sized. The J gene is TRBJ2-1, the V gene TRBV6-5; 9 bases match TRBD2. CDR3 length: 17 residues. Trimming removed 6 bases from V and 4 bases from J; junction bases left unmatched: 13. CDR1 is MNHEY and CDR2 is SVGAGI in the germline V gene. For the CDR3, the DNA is TGTGCCAGCAGCACCTATAGCGGGGGACGCCGATACAATGAGCAGTTCTTC. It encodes CASSTYSGGRRYNEQFF.

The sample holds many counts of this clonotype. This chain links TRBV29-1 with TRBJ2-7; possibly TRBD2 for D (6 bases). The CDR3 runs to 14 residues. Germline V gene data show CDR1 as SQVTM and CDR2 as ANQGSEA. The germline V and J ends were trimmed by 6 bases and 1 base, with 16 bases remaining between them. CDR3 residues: CSVTSGTFSYEQYF. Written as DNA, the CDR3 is TGCAGCGTCACCTCCGGGACTTTTTCCTACGAGCAGTACTTC.

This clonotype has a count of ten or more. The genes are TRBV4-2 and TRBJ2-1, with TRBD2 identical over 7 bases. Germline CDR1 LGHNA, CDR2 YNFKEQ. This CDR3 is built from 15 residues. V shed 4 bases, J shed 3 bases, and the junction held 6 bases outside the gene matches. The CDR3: CASSPEASGYNEQFF. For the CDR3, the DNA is TGTGCCAGCAGCCCGGAGGCTAGCGGCTACAATGAGCAGTTCTTC.

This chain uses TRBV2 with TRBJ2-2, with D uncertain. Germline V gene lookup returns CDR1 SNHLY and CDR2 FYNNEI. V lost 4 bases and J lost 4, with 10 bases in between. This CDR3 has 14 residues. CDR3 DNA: TGTGCCAGCAGTGTTATGAGTTTCACCGGGGAGCTGTTTTTT. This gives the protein CASSVMSFTGELFF.

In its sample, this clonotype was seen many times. This CDR3 reads CASSGACGEVPSCEQYF. In DNA, the CDR3 is TGTGCCAGCAGTGGGGCCTGCGGCGAGGTTCCGTCTTGCGAGCAGTACTTC. The rearrangement joins TRBV28 to TRBJ2-7; maybe TRBD1 (5 bases). The V end was cut by 5 bases, the J end by 6 bases, with 26 bases between. This CDR3 is built from 17 residues. Germline V gene data show CDR1 as MDHEN and CDR2 as SYDVKM.

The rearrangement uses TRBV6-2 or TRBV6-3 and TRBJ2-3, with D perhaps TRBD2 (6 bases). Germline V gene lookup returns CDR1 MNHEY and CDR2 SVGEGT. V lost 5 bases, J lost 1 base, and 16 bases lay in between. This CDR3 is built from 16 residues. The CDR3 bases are TGTGCCAGCAGTCCCTCCCGCGGGGTTGGCACAGATACGCAGTATTTT. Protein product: CASSPSRGVGTDTQYF.

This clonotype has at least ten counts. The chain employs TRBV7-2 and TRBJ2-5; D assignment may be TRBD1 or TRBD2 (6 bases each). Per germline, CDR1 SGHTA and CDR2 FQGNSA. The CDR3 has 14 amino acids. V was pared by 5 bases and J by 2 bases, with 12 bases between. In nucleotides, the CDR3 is TGTGCCAGCAGCCCCGGGGGCCTACAAGAGACCCAGTACTTC. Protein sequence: CASSPGGLQETQYF.